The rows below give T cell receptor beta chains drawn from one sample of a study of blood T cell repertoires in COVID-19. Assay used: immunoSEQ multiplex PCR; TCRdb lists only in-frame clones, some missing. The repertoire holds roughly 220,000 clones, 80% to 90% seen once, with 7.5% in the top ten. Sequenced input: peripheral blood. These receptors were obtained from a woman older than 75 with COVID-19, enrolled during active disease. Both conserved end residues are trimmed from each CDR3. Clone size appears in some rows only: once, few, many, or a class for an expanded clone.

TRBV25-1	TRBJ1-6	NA	ASSEWSGGPSPLH
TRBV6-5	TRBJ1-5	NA	ASRKAGGGQPQH
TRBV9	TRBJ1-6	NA	ASSVERSPLH
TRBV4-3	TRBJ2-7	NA	ASSQERGWEQY
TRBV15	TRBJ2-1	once	ATSSGLAGGTSYNEQF
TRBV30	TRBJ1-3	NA	ACESTGALSGNTIY
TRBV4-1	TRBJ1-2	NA	ASSHTGTGAPGWYGYT
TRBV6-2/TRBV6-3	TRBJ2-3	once	ASSYTTHTQY
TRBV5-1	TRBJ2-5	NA	ASRQSETQY
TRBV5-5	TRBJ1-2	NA	ASSARTGTNYGYT
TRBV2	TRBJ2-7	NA	ASSEERTSGGQY
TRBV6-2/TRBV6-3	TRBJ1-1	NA	ASSYAAGPEAF
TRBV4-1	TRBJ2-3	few	ASSQDQTDTQY
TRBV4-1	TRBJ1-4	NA	ASSPNPGQRNEKLF
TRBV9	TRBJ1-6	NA	ASSVVGSRFPLH
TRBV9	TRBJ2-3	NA	ASSVWGLADTQY
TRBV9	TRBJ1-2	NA	ASSVGPGLGYT
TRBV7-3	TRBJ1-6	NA	ASSPGVDGSPLH
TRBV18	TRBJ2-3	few	ASSQNGGFTDTQY
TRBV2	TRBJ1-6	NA	ASSVGGLGNSPLH
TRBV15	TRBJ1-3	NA	ATSRDFGGNSGNTIY
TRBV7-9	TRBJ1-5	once	ASSLGQGGQPQH
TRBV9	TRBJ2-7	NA	ASSANRGAYEQY
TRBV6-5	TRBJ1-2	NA	ASSDRQGLYYGYT
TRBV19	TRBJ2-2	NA	ASTPRGSNTGELF